The T cell receptor (beta chain) under discussion was sequenced for a study of cytomegalovirus exposure and HLA in healthy donors. The study's findings and limits: As was reported, the HLA-A and HLA-B alleles of most subjects were accurately predicted from TCR beta sequences. It was reportedly the case that the classifier diagnosed cytomegalovirus status with high specificity and sensitivity. Relative to equally common others, HLA-associated TCR beta chains showed greater clonal expansion in a later analysis. It is likely that the observed cluster of highly shared sequence variants was a sequencing artifact.

This CDR3 comprises 16 residues. CDR1 and CDR2 from the germline V gene are MGHRA and YSYEKL. With 1 base removed from V and 0 bases from J, the gap between germline ends came to 10 bases. Primers for the PCR totalled 60 Vbeta and 13 Jbeta. Profiling relied on immunoSEQ multiplex PCR, and the TCRdb table lists in-frame clones only, not all of them. The sample lists about 82,000 clones, roughly 80% occurring once. This clone was observed a handful of times. Its target is unknown. This chain links TRBV4-1 with TRBJ1-5; D not resolved. Input material: PBMCs. The clonotype originates from a human donor in good health. The CDR3 DNA follows: TGCGCCAGCAGCCAAGGGGCAGAACATAGCAATCAGCCCCAGCATTTT. This translates into CASSQGAEHSNQPQHF.